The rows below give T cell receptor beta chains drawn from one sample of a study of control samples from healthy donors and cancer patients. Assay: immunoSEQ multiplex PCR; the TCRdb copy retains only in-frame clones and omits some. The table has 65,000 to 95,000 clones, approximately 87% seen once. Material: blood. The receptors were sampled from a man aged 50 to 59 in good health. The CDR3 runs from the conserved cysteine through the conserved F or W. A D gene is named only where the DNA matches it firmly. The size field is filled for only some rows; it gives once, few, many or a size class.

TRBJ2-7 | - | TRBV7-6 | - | TGTGCCAGCAGCTTATCATCCACCTACGAGCAGTACTTC | CASSLSSTYEQYF
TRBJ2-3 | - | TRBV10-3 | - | TGTGCCATCAGTCACAGCACAGATACGCAGTATTTT | CAISHSTDTQYF
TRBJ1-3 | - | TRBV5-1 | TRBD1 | TGCGCCAGCAGCCCTCGCCCGGGACAGAGCTCTGGAAACACCATATATTTT | CASSPRPGQSSGNTIYF
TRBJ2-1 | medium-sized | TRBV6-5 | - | TGTGCCACCCTCGGGCAGGGTTACAATGAGCAGTTCTTC | CATLGQGYNEQFF
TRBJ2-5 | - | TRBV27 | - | TGTGCCAGCGCTACTATCGGGACAAAGTACCAAGAGACCCAGTACTTC | CASATIGTKYQETQYF
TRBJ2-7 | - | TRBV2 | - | TGTGCCAGCAGTGCCTATCTTGGCTACGAGCAGTACTTC | CASSAYLGYEQYF
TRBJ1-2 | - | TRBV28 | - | TGTGCCAGCAGTTACTCGGGGGGCAGGGGCGGCTATGGCTACACCTTC | CASSYSGGRGGYGYTF
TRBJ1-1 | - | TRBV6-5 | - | TGTGCCAGTGATGCAATTGGGTTGAACACTGAAGCTTTCTTT | CASDAIGLNTEAFF
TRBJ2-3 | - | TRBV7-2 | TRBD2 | TGTGCCAGCAGCTTATATTCAGCGGGGAGCACAGATACGCAGTATTTT | CASSLYSAGSTDTQYF
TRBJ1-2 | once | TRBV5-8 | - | TGTGCCAGCAGCTTGGGACCTGGGGGCTACACCTTC | CASSLGPGGYTF
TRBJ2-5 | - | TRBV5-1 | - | TGCGCCAGCAGCCAGGGACGGGAGATGTACCAAGAGACCCAGTACTTC | CASSQGREMYQETQYF
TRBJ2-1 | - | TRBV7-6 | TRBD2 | TGTGCCAGCAGCGTGACTAGCGGGTTATACAATGAGCAGTTCTTC | CASSVTSGLYNEQFF
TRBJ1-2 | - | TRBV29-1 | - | TGCAGCGTTGAAGATTGGGCGGCCCTTGGAAGCTATGGCTACACCTTC | CSVEDWAALGSYGYTF
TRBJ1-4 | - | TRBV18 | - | TGTGCCAGCTCACCAATTGGGGCAACTAATGAAAAACTGTTTTTT | CASSPIGATNEKLFF
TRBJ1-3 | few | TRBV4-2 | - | TGTGCCAGCAGCCAAGGGCGCAGGGTAGGGATAGTCTCTGGAAACACCATATATTTT | CASSQGRRVGIVSGNTIYF
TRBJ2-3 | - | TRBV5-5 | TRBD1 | TGTGCCAGCAGCTCGACAGGGGGTGGGACAGATACGCAGTATTTT | CASSSTGGGTDTQYF
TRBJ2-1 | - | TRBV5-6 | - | TGTGCCAGCAGCTTAGCGCGAGAGCAGTTCTTC | CASSLAREQFF
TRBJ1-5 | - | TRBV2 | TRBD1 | TGTGCCAGCAGTGGGACAGGGGATCAGCCCCAGCATTTT | CASSGTGDQPQHF
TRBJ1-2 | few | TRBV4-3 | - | TGCGCCAGCAGCCAAGAGGCCGGGACCCATTATGGCTACACCTTC | CASSQEAGTHYGYTF
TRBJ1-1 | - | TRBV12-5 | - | TGTGCTAGTGCCTTAATTATTTACAGTAACACTGAAGCTTTCTTT | CASALIIYSNTEAFF
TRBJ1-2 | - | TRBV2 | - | TGTGCCAGCAGTCGGGAACCTTATGGCTACACCTTC | CASSREPYGYTF
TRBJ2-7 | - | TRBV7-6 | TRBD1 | TGTGCCAGCAGCTCCCCGGGACAGGGGTACCACGAGCAGTACTTC | CASSSPGQGYHEQYF
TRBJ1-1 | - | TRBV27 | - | TGTGCCAGCAGCCGGCGTGATGGGACTGAAGCTTTCTTT | CASSRRDGTEAFF
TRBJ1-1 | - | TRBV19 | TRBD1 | TGTGCCAGTAGTCGGGGACAGGTGGGAGTTGAAGCTTTCTTT | CASSRGQVGVEAFF
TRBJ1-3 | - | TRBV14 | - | TGTGCCAGCAGCCAGACAACACTCCTGGGGGACACCATATATTTT | CASSQTTLLGDTIYF
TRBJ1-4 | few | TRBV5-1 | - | TGCGCCAGCAGCCCAGGTGGGAGTGAAAAACTGTTTTTT | CASSPGGSEKLFF
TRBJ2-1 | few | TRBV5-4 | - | TGTGCCAGCAGCTCCTGGTCCGACAATGAGCAGTTCTTC | CASSSWSDNEQFF
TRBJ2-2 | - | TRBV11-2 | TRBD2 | TGTGCCAGCAGCTTAAGGCAGCGGGAGGATGGAAAAGGGGAGCTGTTTTTT | CASSLRQREDGKGELFF
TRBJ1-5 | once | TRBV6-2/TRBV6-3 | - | TGTGCCAGCAGCAAGCACTATAGCAATCAGCCCCAGCATTTT | CASSKHYSNQPQHF
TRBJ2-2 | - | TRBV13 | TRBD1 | TGTGCCAGCAGCCCAGGACAGGGTCGGGTTACCGGGGAGCTGTTTTTT | CASSPGQGRVTGELFF
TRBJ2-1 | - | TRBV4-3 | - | TGCGCCAGCAGCCATTCGGGACTGCTTGGTGAGCAGTTCTTC | CASSHSGLLGEQFF
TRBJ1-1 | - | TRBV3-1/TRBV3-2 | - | TGTGCCAGCAGCCAAGATCTGACAGCCACACGTACTTTCTTT | CASSQDLTATRTFF
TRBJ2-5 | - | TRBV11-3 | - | TGTGCCAGCAGCTGGAGGGGAATGGAGACCCAGTACTTC | CASSWRGMETQYF
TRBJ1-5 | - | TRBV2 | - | TGTGCCAGCAGTGAGGGACGGGACGGGGGCCCCCAGCATTTT | CASSEGRDGGPQHF
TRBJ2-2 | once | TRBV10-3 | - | TGTGCCATCAGCCCGGCCTTCACCGGGGAGCTGTTTTTT | CAISPAFTGELFF
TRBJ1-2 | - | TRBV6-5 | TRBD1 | TGTGCCAGCAGTTGGACAGGGGATAGGTATGGCTACACCTTC | CASSWTGDRYGYTF
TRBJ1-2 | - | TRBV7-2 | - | TGTGCCAGCAGCTCCGACGGTAACTATGGCTACACCTTC | CASSSDGNYGYTF
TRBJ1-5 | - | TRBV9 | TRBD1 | TGTGCCAGCAGCGCAGGGGGGACAGGGGAAGTGCATTTT | CASSAGGTGEVHF
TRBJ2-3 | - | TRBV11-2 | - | TGTGCCAGCAGCTTATTTGGGCGATACACAGATACGCAGTATTTT | CASSLFGRYTDTQYF
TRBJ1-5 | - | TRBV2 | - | TGTGCCAGCTGCGGGGGGGAGGATCAGCCCCAGCATTTT | CASCGGEDQPQHF
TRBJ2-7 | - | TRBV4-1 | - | TGCGCCAGCAGCCTTATACACCAGGTCCCCTCCTACGAGCAGTACTTC | CASSLIHQVPSYEQYF
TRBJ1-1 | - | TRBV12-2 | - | TGTGCAAGTCGCCTCCAGGGGGGTTTGTTAACTGAAGCTTTCTTT | CASRLQGGLLTEAFF